Given below is one T cell receptor (beta chain) in context. Its antigen is currently unknown. After expansion with viral peptide pools in the ViraFEST assay, antigen-specific CD4+ T cells were sequenced. At the end of around eleven days of culture, CD4+ T cells were isolated. The study found no prior SARS-CoV-2 infection in the vaccine recipients, who tested negative for nucleocapsid antibodies. Each well held a few million PBMC cultured with about 10 ug/ml peptides and approximately 11 IU/ml IL-2. The authors exchanged half the medium for IL-2 medium on days 3 and 7. Looked up from germline, CDR1 is DFQATT and CDR2 is SNEGSKA (reference sequence). The CDR3 length is 13 residues. With 3 bases removed from V and 6 bases from J, the gap between germline ends came to 12 bases. This record belongs to a study of vaccination effects on CD4 cells after COVID-19. Study details: Vaccine administered to participants consisted of two doses of either BNT162b2 or mRNA-1273.

General study findings and limits: Few convalescent patients and no early post-infection timepoints were included in the study.

Using immunoSEQ multiplex PCR, the repertoire was profiled, and TCRdb retains in-frame clones only, with some absent. The data show tens of thousands of clones, with roughly 70% seen just once and 20% to 25% held by the top ten. The source of this sequence is a human donor who received a COVID-19 vaccine. The J gene is TRBJ1-5, the V gene TRBV20-1; D is unclear. The sample in question was CD4+ T cells from PBMCs cultured with SARS-CoV-2 spike peptides, obtained before COVID-19 vaccination. The CDR3 DNA follows: TGCAGTGCTAGTCTCGGGTTGGGTCAGCCCCAGCATTTT. Translation gives CSASLGLGQPQHF.